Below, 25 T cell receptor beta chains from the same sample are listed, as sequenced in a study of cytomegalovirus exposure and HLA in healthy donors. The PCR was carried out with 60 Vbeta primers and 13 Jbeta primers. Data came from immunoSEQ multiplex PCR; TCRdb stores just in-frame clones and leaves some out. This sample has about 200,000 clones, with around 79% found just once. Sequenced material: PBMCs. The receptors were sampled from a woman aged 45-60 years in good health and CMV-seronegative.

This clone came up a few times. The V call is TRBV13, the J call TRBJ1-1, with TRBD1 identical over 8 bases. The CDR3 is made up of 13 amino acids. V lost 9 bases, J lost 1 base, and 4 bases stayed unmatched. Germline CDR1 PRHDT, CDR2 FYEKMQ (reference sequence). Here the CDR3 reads CASATGGNTEAFF. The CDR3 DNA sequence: TGTGCCAGTGCAACAGGGGGGAACACTGAAGCTTTCTTT.

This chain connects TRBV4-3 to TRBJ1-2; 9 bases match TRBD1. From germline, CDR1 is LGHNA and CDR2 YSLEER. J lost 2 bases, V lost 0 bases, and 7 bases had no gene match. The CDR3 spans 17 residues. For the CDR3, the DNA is TGCGCCAGCAGCCAAGAAGGGGGACAGGGAAGGAACTATGGCTACACCTTC. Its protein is CASSQEGGQGRNYGYTF.

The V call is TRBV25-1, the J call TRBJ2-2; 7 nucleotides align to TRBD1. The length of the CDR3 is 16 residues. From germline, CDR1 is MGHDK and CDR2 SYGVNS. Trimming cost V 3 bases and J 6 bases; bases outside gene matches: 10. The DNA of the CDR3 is TGTGCCAGCAGTGATTCCCCTCCGACAGGGTCCGGGGAGCTGTTTTTT. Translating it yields CASSDSPPTGSGELFF.

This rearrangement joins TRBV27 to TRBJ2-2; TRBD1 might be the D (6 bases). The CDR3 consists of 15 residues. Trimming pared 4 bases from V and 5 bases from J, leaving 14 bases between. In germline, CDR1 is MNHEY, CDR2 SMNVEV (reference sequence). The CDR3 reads CASSWGLAGTGELFF. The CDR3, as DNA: TGTGCCAGCAGTTGGGGGCTAGCAGGGACCGGGGAGCTGTTTTTT.

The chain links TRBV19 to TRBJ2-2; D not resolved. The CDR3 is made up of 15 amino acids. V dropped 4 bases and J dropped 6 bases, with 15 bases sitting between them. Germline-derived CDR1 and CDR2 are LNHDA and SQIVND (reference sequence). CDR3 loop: CASSSQTARAGELFF. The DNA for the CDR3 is TGTGCCAGTAGTAGTCAGACGGCACGGGCCGGGGAGCTGTTTTTT.

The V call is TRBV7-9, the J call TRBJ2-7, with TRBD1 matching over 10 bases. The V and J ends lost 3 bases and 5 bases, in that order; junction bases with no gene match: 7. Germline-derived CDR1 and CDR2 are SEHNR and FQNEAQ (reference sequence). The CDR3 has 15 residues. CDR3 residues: CASSFRGQGRNEQYF. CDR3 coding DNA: TGTGCCAGCAGCTTTAGGGGACAGGGGAGGAACGAGCAGTACTTC.

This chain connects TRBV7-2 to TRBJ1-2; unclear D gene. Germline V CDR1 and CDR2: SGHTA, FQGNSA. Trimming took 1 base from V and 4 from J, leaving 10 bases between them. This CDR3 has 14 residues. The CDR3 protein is CASSLEVRLYGYTF. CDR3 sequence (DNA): TGTGCCAGCAGCTTAGAAGTCAGACTCTATGGCTACACCTTC.

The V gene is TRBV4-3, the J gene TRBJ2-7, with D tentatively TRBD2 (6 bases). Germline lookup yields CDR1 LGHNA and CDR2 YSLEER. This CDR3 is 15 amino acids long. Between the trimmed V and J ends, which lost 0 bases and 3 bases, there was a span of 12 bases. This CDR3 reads CASSQEGRESYEQYF. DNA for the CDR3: TGCGCCAGCAGCCAAGAAGGACGGGAGAGCTACGAGCAGTACTTC.

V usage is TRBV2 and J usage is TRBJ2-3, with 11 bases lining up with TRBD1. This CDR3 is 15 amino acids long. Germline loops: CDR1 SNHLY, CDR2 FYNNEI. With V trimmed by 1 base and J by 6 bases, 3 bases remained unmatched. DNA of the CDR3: TGTGCCAGCAGTGAAGGGACAGGGGGCAGCGATACGCAGTATTTT. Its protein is CASSEGTGGSDTQYF.

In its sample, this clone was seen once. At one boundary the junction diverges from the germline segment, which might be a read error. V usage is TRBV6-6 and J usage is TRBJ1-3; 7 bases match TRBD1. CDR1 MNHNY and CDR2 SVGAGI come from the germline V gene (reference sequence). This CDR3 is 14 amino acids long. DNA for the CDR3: TGTGTCAGCAGAGACAGGGTTGGGGGAAACACCATATATTTT. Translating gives CVSRDRVGGNTIYF.

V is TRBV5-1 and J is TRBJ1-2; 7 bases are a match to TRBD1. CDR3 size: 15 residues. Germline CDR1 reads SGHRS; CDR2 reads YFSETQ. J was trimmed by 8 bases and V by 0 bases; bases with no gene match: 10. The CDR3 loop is CASSLDDKGARGYTF. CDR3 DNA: TGCGCCAGCAGCTTGGACGACAAGGGGGCGAGGGGCTACACCTTC. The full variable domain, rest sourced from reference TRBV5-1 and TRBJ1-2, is KAGVTQTPRYLIKTRGQQVTLSCSPISGHRSVSWYQQTPGQGLQFLFEYFSETQRNKGNFPGRFSGRQFSNSRSEMNVSTLELGDSALYLCASSLDDKGARGYTFGSGTRLTVV.

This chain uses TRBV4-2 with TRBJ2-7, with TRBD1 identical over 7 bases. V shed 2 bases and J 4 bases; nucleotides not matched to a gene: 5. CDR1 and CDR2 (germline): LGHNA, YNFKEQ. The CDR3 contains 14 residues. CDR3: CASSQTTGEYEQYF. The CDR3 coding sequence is TGTGCCAGCAGCCAAACTACAGGGGAGTACGAGCAGTACTTC.

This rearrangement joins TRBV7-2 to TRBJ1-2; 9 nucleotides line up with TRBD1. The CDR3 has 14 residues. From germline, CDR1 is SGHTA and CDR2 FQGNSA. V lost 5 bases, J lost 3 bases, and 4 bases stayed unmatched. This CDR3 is CASSPRTGDYGYTF. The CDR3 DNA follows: TGTGCCAGCAGCCCCCGGACAGGGGACTATGGCTACACCTTC.

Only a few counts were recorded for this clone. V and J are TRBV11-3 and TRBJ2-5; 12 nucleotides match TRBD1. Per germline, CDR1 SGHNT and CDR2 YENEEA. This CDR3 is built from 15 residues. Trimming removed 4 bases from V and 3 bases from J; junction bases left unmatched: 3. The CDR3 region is CASSWGTGGEETQYF. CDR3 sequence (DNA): TGTGCCAGCAGCTGGGGGACAGGGGGCGAAGAGACCCAGTACTTC.

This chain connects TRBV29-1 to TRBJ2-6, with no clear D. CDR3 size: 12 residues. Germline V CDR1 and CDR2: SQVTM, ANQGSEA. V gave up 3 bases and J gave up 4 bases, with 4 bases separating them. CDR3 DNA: TGCAGCGTTGAGGCAGGGGCCAACGTCCTGACTTTC. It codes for CSVEAGANVLTF.

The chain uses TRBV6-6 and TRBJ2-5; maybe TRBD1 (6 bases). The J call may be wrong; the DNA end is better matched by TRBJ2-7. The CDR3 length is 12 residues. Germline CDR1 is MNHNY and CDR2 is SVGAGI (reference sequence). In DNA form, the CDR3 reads TGTGCCAGCAGCATCTACAGGGACGAGCAGTACTTC. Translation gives CASSIYRDEQYF.

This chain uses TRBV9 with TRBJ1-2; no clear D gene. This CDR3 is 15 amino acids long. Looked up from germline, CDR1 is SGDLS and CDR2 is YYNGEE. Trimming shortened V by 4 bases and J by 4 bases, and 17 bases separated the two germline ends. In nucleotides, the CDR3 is TGTGCCAGCAGCCCCCGATCAAGCACCTTCTATGGCTACACCTTC. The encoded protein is CASSPRSSTFYGYTF. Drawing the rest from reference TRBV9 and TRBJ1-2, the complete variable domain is DSGVTQTPKHLITATGQRVTLRCSPRSGDLSVYWYQQSLDQGLQFLIQYYNGEERAKGNILERFSAQQFPDLHSELNLSSLELGDSALYFCASSPRSSTFYGYTFGSGTRLTVV.

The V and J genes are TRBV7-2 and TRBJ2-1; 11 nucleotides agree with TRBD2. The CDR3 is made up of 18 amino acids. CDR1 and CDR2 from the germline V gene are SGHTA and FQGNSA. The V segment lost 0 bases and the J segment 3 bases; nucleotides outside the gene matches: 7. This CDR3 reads CASSLAPWTSGYYNEQFF. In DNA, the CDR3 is TGTGCCAGCAGCTTAGCCCCCTGGACTAGCGGGTACTACAATGAGCAGTTCTTC. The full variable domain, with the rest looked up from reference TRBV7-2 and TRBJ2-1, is GAGVSQSPSNKVTEKGKDVELRCDPISGHTALYWYRQSLGQGLEFLIYFQGNSAPDKSGLPSDRFSAERTGGSVSTLTIQRTQQEDSAVYLCASSLAPWTSGYYNEQFFGPGTRLTVL.

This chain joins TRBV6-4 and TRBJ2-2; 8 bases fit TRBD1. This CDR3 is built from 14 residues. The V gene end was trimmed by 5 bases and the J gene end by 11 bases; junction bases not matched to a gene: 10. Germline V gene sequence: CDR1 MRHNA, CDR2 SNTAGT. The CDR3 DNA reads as TGTGCCAGCAGTCAGTGGGACAGGAGTTCTGAGCTGTTTTTT. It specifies CASSQWDRSSELFF.

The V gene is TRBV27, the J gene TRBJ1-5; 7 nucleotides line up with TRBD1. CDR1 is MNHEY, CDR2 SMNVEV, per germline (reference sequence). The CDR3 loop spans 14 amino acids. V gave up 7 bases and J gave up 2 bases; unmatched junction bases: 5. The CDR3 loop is CASNYRGGNQPQHF. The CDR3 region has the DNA TGTGCCAGCAACTACAGGGGTGGCAATCAGCCCCAGCATTTT.

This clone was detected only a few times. CDR3 DNA: TGTGCCAGCAGTTCCCCCATGACTAGAGACGAGCAGTTCTTC. This encodes CASSSPMTRDEQFF. This chain joins TRBV27 and TRBJ2-1; perhaps TRBD2 as D (6 bases). From germline, CDR1 is MNHEY and CDR2 SMNVEV (reference sequence). The CDR3 covers 14 residues. V lost 4 bases to trimming and J lost 10 bases, with 17 bases between them.

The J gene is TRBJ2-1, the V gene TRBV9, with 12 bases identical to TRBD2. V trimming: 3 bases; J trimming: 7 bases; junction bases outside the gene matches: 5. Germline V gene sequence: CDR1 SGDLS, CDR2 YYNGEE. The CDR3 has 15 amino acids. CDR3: CASSERTSGANEQFF. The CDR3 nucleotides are TGTGCCAGCAGCGAAAGGACTAGCGGGGCAAATGAGCAGTTCTTC.

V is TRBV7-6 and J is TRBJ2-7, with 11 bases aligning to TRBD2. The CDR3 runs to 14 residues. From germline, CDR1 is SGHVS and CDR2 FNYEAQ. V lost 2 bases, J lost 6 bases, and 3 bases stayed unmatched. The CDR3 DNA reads TGTGCCAGCAGCTTATTAGCGGGAGGGAGCGAGCAGTACTTC. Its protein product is CASSLLAGGSEQYF.

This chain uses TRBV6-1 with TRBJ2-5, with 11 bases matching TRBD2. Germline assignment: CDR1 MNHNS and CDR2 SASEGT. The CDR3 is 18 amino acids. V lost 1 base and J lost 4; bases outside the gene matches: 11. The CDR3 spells CASSEGSVAGGPGETQYF. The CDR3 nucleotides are TGTGCCAGCAGTGAAGGGTCCGTAGCGGGGGGGCCGGGAGAGACCCAGTACTTC.

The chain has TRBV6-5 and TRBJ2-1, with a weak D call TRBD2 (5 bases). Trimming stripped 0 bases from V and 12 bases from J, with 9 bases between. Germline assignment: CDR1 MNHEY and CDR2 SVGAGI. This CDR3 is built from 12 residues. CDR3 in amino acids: CASSYSGNPQFF. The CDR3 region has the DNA TGTGCCAGCAGTTACTCCGGGAATCCGCAGTTCTTC.